These T cell receptor beta chains were read from a single sample in a study of CD8 T cells in ankylosing spondylitis. TCRdb re-derived calls from the 5' RACE reads in MiXCR, one entry per CDR3 protein. Here the sample spans some 130,000 distinct CDR3 sequences, roughly 8.8% being singletons. The sample taken for sequencing was blood, either unsorted or a sorted T cell fraction (not recorded which). The source of these receptors is a male donor with ankylosing spondylitis or in good health (not recorded which). Each CDR3 is given with its conserved first and last residue. A D gene is named only where the DNA matches it firmly. Some rows have no size entry. The others give once, few or many, or a class for an expanded clone.

d_gene	j_gene	v_gene	abundance	CDR3aa	CDR3nt
TRBD1	TRBJ1-2	TRBV6-1	NA	CASSGRDRVPYGYTF	TGTGCCAGCAGTGGCCGGGACAGGGTTCCCTATGGCTACACCTTC
TRBD1	TRBJ2-5	TRBV5-1	NA	CASSLSGTVGQETQYF	TGCGCCAGCAGCTTGTCTGGGACAGTGGGCCAAGAGACCCAGTACTTC
NA	TRBJ2-2	TRBV20-1	many	CSARDVSSNTGELFF	TGCAGTGCTAGAGATGTTAGCTCCAACACCGGGGAGCTGTTTTTT
NA	TRBJ2-6	TRBV6-1	NA	CASSEAWRLGANVLTF	TGTGCCAGCAGTGAAGCTTGGCGGTTAGGGGCCAACGTCCTGACTTTC
NA	TRBJ2-1	TRBV4-3	many	CASSQDRGGTFRNEQFF	TGCGCCAGCAGCCAAGATAGGGGCGGGACTTTCCGCAATGAGCAGTTCTTC
TRBD1	TRBJ1-1	TRBV29-1	many	CSVEVTGGTEAFF	TGCAGCGTTGAAGTAACAGGGGGCACTGAAGCTTTCTTT
TRBD2	TRBJ2-7	TRBV27	many	CASRDSGSYEQYF	TGTGCCAGCAGGGATAGCGGGAGTTACGAGCAGTACTTC
NA	TRBJ1-3	TRBV14	many	CASSRRAPRDGNTIYF	TGTGCCAGCAGCCGCCGGGCACCTCGGGATGGAAACACCATATATTTT
TRBD1	TRBJ2-5	TRBV20-1	many	CSARERGLETQYF	TGCAGTGCTAGGGAGAGGGGGCTTGAGACCCAGTACTTC
TRBD1	TRBJ2-5	TRBV3-1	few	CASSLSTGGAETQYF	TGTGCCAGCAGCCTTTCGACAGGGGGCGCAGAGACCCAGTACTTC
TRBD2	TRBJ2-7	TRBV6-2/TRBV6-3	few	CASSYWTSRTGWQYF	TGTGCCAGCAGTTACTGGACTAGCCGGACGGGTTGGCAGTACTTC
NA	TRBJ2-1	TRBV7-2	many	CASSLALGPSYEQFF	TGTGCCAGCAGCCTCGCACTAGGTCCTTCCTATGAGCAGTTCTTC
NA	TRBJ2-7	TRBV20-1	many	CSARDRVKISYEQYF	TGCAGTGCTAGAGACAGGGTAAAAATCTCCTACGAGCAGTACTTC
NA	TRBJ2-2	TRBV5-4	few	CASAREQGVNTGELFF	TGTGCCAGCGCGAGAGAACAGGGAGTGAACACCGGGGAGCTGTTTTTT
TRBD1	TRBJ2-3	TRBV18	NA	CASFASGQSTDTQYF	TGTGCCAGCTTTGCCTCGGGACAGAGTACAGATACGCAGTATTTT
NA	TRBJ1-4	TRBV29-1	many	CSVGQINEKLFF	TGCAGCGTTGGACAGATAAATGAAAAACTGTTTTTT
NA	TRBJ2-5	TRBV20-1	many	CSAQREQETQYF	TGCAGTGCCCAGCGTGAACAAGAGACCCAGTACTTC
NA	TRBJ2-3	TRBV5-1	many	CASSLAPPGSSTDTQYF	TGCGCCAGCAGCTTGGCCCCGCCCGGATCTAGCACAGATACGCAGTATTTT
NA	TRBJ2-7	TRBV29-1	many	CSVEKGGRSYEQYF	TGCAGCGTTGAGAAGGGGGGGCGGTCCTACGAGCAGTACTTC
NA	TRBJ1-5	TRBV12-3/TRBV12-4	many	CASSLGIGQPQHF	TGTGCCAGCAGTTTGGGGATCGGTCAGCCCCAGCATTTT
TRBD1	TRBJ1-1	TRBV5-1	many	CASSSGQGVGGNTEAFF	TGCGCCAGCAGCTCAGGACAGGGGGTCGGAGGGAACACTGAAGCTTTCTTT
NA	TRBJ1-2	TRBV7-9	many	CASSLDGTNYGYTF	TGTGCCAGCAGCTTAGACGGCACTAACTATGGCTACACCTTC
TRBD1	TRBJ1-1	TRBV20-1	many	CSAPRDREAFF	TGCAGTGCGCCCCGGGACAGGGAAGCTTTCTTT
NA	TRBJ2-1	TRBV5-1	few	CASSLELSNNEQFF	TGCGCCAGCAGCTTGGAGCTTAGTAATAATGAGCAGTTCTTC
TRBD2	TRBJ2-3	TRBV5-5	NA	CASSLVWLAVRGTDTQYF	TGTGCCAGCAGCTTGGTGTGGCTAGCGGTGAGGGGTACAGATACGCAGTATTTT
TRBD2	TRBJ2-7	TRBV28	many	CASSFPRGGGYEQYF	TGTGCCAGCAGTTTTCCCCGCGGCGGGGGCTACGAGCAGTACTTC
TRBD1	TRBJ2-5	TRBV20-1	NA	CSALDRGTIQETQYF	TGCAGTGCTCTGGACAGGGGCACGATCCAAGAGACCCAGTACTTC
TRBD2	TRBJ2-1	TRBV25-1	many	CASSERLAGKNEQFF	TGTGCCAGCAGTGAAAGGCTAGCGGGCAAGAATGAGCAGTTCTTC
TRBD2	TRBJ2-1	TRBV20-1	many	CSASTPTSGGYNEQFF	TGCAGTGCTTCCACCCCGACTAGCGGGGGGTACAATGAGCAGTTCTTC
NA	TRBJ2-5	TRBV7-2	NA	CASSLAAGSTQETQYF	TGTGCCAGCAGCTTAGCCGCGGGGTCAACCCAAGAGACCCAGTACTTC
TRBD2	TRBJ2-2	TRBV7-2	NA	CASSYSSVAGSTGELFF	TGTGCCAGCAGCTATAGCTCAGTAGCGGGATCCACCGGGGAGCTGTTTTTT
TRBD1	TRBJ2-7	TRBV7-2	NA	CASSPQGQGGSKQYF	TGTGCCAGCAGCCCGCAGGGACAGGGGGGATCCAAGCAGTACTTC
TRBD2	TRBJ2-7	TRBV7-2	NA	CASSLGGSNEQYF	TGTGCCAGCAGCTTAGGCGGGAGCAACGAGCAGTACTTC
NA	TRBJ1-4	TRBV5-4	many	CASSLDAGGGEKLFF	TGTGCCAGCAGCTTGGACGCGGGCGGCGGGGAAAAACTGTTTTTT
NA	TRBJ2-1	TRBV12-3/TRBV12-4	many	CASSRLYNEQFF	TGTGCCAGCAGCCGACTATACAATGAGCAGTTCTTC
NA	TRBJ2-3	TRBV5-4	many	CASSTGGTPVTDTQYF	TGTGCCAGCAGCACTGGTGGCACCCCTGTCACAGATACGCAGTATTTT
NA	TRBJ2-3	TRBV7-9	few	CASSSGYGGDTQYF	TGTGCCAGCAGCTCCGGTTACGGGGGAGATACGCAGTATTTT
NA	TRBJ2-4	TRBV6-2/TRBV6-3	few	CASSSRGSGAKNIQYF	TGTGCCAGCAGTTCAAGGGGGAGCGGAGCCAAAAACATTCAGTACTTC
TRBD1	TRBJ1-4	TRBV5-1	many	CASSLGTGNEKLFF	TGCGCCAGCAGCTTAGGGACAGGCAATGAAAAACTGTTTTTT
NA	TRBJ2-1	TRBV5-1	many	CASMVSHGYNEQFF	TGCGCCAGCATGGTCTCCCACGGCTACAATGAGCAGTTCTTC
NA	TRBJ1-4	TRBV6-5	few	CASSYRAGGEKLFF	TGTGCCAGCAGTTACCGCGCCGGAGGTGAAAAACTGTTTTTT
NA	TRBJ2-2	TRBV6-2/TRBV6-3	many	CASSYLSHYTGELFF	TGTGCCAGCAGTTACCTCAGCCACTACACCGGGGAGCTGTTTTTT
NA	TRBJ2-3	TRBV20-1	many	CSARGLYTDTQYF	TGCAGTGCTAGAGGACTCTACACAGATACGCAGTATTTT
NA	TRBJ2-7	TRBV29-1	many	CSVVVDEQYF	TGCAGCGTTGTTGTGGACGAGCAGTACTTC
NA	TRBJ2-2	TRBV4-2	few	CASSQERDANTGELFF	TGTGCCAGCAGCCAAGAAAGGGACGCAAACACCGGGGAGCTGTTTTTT
NA	TRBJ2-1	TRBV6-5	many	CAAKGVGDEQFF	TGTGCCGCCAAAGGGGTAGGCGATGAGCAGTTCTTC
NA	TRBJ2-7	TRBV21-1	many	CASKPGPNYEQYF	TGTGCCAGCAAGCCGGGACCTAACTACGAGCAGTACTTC
TRBD2	TRBJ2-3	TRBV27	NA	CASSPQREGLTDTQYF	TGTGCCAGCAGTCCCCAGCGGGAGGGCCTAACAGATACGCAGTATTTT
NA	TRBJ2-1	TRBV7-2	many	CASSFEGGRNEQFF	TGTGCCAGCAGCTTTGAGGGAGGTCGCAATGAGCAGTTCTTC
NA	TRBJ2-1	TRBV4-3	NA	CASSQLIPLQEDNEQFF	TGCGCCAGCAGCCAGCTCATACCCTTACAGGAGGACAATGAGCAGTTCTTC
NA	TRBJ2-7	TRBV12-3/TRBV12-4	many	CASSFLPHEQYF	TGTGCCAGCAGTTTTCTCCCCCACGAGCAGTACTTC
NA	TRBJ2-3	TRBV2	few	CASRGPPGDTQYF	TGTGCCAGCAGGGGACCCCCAGGAGATACGCAGTATTTT
TRBD2	TRBJ2-3	TRBV4-2	many	CASSQDDWGGSTDTQYF	TGTGCCAGCAGCCAAGATGATTGGGGAGGGAGCACAGATACGCAGTATTTT
TRBD1	TRBJ1-5	TRBV20-1	many	CSARPLDRESNQPQHF	TGCAGTGCTAGACCCCTGGACAGGGAAAGCAATCAGCCCCAGCATTTT